This T cell receptor (beta chain) was identified during a study of CD8+ T cells in alopecia areata. It was cDNA, reverse transcribed from extracted RNA, that served as the sequencing template. The table came from immunoSEQ multiplex PCR; TCRdb's copy has only in-frame clones and leaves some out. The sample has 75,000 to 100,000 clones, less than 50% seen once. CDR3 length: 12 residues. From germline, CDR1 is SQVTM and CDR2 ANQGSEA. Trimming left V 7 bases short and J 7 bases short, with 13 bases between. Sequenced sample: CD4+ T cells sorted from blood. The TCR was taken from a human donor with alopecia areata. The chain combines TRBV29-1 with TRBJ1-4; D is uncertain. CDR3 residues: CSALGTSEKLFF. The CDR3, as DNA: TGCAGCGCCCTAGGCACCAGTGAAAAACTGTTTTTT.